Given below is one T cell receptor (beta chain) in context. Its matching antigen is unknown. The method was immunoSEQ multiplex PCR; TCRdb's version includes in-frame clones alone and lacks a portion of them. There are around 30,000 clones in the sample; 55% to 65% occur only once, and 9.9% lies in the top ten. CDR1 and CDR2 (germline): SGDLS, YYNGEE. Trimming left V 0 bases short and J 2 bases short, with 12 bases between. The CDR3 covers 15 residues. This entry is derived from a study of vaccination effects on CD4 cells after COVID-19. In the study overall: Two doses of either BNT162b2 or mRNA-1273 were given to each participant.

CD4+ T cell isolation took place after more than eight days of culture. Cultures had half their medium replaced with IL-2 medium on days 3 and 7. This receptor was identified in a human donor who received a COVID-19 vaccine. This material consisted of CD4+ T cells from PBMCs cultured without peptide, taken before COVID-19 vaccination. This rearrangement joins TRBV9 to TRBJ2-7; D is undetermined. The CDR3 spells CASSVGTTDPYEQYF. In nucleotides, the CDR3 is TGTGCCAGCAGCGTAGGGACCACAGACCCCTACGAGCAGTACTTC.